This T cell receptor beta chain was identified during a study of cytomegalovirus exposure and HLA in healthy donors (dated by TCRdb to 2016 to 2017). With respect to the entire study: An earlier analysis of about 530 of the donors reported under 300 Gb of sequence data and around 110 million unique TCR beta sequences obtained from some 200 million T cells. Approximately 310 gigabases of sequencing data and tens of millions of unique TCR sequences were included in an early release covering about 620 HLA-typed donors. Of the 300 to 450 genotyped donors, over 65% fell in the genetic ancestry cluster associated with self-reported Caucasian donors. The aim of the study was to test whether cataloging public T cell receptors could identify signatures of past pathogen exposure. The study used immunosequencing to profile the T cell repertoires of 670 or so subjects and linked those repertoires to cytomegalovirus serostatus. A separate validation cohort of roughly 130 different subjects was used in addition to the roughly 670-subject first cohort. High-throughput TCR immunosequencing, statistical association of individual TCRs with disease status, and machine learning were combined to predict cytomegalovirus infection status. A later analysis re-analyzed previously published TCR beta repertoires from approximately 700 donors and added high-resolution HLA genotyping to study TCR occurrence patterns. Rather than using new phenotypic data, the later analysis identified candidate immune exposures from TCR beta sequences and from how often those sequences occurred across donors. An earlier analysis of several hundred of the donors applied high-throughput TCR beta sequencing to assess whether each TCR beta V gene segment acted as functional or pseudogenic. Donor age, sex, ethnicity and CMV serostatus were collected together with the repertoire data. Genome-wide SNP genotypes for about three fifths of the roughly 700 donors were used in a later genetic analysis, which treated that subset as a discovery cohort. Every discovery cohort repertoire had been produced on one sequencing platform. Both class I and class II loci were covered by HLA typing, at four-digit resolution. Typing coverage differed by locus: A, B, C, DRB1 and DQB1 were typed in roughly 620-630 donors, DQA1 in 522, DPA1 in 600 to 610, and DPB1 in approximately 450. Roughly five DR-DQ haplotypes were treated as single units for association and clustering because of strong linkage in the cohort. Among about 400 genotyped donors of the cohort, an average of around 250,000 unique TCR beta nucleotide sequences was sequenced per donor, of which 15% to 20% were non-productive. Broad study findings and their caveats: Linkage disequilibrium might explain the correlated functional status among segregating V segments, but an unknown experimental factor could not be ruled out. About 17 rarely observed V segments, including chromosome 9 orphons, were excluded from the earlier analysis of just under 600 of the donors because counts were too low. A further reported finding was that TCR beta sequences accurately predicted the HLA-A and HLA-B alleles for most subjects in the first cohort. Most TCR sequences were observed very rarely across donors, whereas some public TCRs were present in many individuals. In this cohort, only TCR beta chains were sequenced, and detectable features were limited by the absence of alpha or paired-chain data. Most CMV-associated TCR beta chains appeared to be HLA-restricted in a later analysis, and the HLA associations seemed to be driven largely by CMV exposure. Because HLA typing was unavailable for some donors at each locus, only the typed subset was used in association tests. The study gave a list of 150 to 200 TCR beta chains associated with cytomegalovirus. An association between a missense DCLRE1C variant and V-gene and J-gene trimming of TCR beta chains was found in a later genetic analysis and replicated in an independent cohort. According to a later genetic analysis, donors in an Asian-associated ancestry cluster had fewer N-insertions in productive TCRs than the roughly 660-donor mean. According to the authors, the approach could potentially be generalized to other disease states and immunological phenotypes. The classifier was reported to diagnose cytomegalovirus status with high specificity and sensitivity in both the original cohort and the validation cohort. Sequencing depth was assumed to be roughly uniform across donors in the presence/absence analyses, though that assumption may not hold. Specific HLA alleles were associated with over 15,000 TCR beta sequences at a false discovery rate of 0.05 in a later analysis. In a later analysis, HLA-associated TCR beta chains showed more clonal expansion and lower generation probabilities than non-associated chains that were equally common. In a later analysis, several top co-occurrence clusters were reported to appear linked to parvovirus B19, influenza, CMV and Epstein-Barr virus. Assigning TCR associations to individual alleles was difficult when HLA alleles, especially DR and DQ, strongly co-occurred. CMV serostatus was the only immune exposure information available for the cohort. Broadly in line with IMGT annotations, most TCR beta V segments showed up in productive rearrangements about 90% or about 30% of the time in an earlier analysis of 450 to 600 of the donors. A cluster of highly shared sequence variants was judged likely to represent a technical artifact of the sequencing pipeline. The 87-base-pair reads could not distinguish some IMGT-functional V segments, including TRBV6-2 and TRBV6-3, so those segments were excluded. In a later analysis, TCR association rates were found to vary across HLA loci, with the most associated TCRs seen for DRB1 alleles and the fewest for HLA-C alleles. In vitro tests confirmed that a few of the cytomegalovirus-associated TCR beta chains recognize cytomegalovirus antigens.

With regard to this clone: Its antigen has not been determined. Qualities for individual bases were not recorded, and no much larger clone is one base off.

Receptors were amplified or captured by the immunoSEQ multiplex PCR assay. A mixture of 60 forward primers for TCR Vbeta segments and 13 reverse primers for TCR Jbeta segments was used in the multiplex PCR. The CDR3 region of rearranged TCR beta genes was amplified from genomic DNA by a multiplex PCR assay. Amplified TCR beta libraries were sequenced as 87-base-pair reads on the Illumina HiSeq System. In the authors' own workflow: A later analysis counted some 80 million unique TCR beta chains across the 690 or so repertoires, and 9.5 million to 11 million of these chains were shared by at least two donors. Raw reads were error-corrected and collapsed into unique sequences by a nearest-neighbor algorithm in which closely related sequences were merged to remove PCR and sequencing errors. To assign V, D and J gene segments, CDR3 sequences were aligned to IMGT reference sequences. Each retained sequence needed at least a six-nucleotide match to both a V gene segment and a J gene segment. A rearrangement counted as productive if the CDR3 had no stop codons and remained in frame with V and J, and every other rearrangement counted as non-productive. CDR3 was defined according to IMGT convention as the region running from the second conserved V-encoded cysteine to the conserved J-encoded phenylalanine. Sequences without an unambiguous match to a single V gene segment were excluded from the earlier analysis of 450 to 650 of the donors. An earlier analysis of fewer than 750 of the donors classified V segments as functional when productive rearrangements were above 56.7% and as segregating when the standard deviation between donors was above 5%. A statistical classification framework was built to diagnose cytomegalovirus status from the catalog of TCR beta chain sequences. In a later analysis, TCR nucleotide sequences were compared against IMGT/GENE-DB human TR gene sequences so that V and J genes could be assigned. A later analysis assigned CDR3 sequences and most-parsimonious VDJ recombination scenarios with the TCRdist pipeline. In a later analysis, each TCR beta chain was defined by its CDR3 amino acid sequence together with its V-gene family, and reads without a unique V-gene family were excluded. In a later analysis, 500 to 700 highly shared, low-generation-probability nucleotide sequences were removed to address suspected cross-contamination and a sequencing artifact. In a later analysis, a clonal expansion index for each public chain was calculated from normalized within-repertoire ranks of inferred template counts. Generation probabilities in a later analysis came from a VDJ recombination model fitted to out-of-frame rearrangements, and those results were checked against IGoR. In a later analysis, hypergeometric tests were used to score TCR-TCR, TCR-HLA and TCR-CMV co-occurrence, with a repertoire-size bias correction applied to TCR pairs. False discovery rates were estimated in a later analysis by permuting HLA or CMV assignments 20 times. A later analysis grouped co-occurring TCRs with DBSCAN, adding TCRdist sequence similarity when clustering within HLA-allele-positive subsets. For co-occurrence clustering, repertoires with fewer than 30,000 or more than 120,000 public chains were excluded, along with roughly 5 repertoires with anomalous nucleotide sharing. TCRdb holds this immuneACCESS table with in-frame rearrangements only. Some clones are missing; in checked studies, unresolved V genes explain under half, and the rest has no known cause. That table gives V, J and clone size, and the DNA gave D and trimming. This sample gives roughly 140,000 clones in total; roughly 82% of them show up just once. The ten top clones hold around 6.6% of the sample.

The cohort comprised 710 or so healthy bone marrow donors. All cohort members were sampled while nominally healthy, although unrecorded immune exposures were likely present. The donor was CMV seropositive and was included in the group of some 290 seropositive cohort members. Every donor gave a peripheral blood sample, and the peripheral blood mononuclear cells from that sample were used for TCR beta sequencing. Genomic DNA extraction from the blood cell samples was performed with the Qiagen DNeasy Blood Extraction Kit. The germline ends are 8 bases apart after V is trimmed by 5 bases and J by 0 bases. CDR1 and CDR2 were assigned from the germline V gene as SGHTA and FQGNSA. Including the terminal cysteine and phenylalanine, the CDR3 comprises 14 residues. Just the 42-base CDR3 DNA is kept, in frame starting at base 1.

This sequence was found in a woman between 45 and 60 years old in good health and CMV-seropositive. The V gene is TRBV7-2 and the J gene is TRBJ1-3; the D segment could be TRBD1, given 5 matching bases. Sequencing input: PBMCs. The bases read TGTGCCAGCAGCCGAAGGGGCTCTGGAAACACCATATATTTT. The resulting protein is CASSRRGSGNTIYF. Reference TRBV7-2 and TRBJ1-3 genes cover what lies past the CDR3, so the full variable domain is GAGVSQSPSNKVTEKGKDVELRCDPISGHTALYWYRQSLGQGLEFLIYFQGNSAPDKSGLPSDRFSAERTGGSVSTLTIQRTQQEDSAVYLCASSRRGSGNTIYFGEGSWLTVV.